This T cell receptor beta chain emerged from a study of vaccination effects on CD4 cells after COVID-19. Using immunoSEQ multiplex PCR, the repertoire was profiled, and TCRdb retains in-frame clones only, with some absent. The sample holds 20,000 to 30,000 clones, 77% seen once. Concerning this clone itself: Its antigen remains unknown.

Antigen-specific CD4+ T cells were first expanded with viral peptide pools by the ViraFEST assay and only then sequenced. Between days 9 and 10 of culture, CD4+ T cells were separated out. SARS-CoV-2 infection was confirmed by PCR in the person between March and December 2020. The germline CDR1 and CDR2 sequences are KGHSH and LQKENI. The CDR3 runs to 15 residues. V shed 6 bases and J shed 4 bases, with 16 bases lying between them. The sequencing used CD4+ T cells from PBMCs cultured with HCoV-NL63 spike peptides, collected before COVID-19 vaccination. The source of this sequence is a human donor who had a prior SARS-CoV-2 infection. The V call is TRBV18, the J call TRBJ2-1; no clear D. The CDR3 reads CASSAPGGFYNEQFF. In DNA form, the CDR3 reads TGTGCCAGCTCTGCCCCCGGCGGATTTTACAATGAGCAGTTCTTC. Combining the CDR3 with reference TRBV18 and TRBJ2-1 gives the whole variable domain NAGVMQNPRHLVRRRGQEARLRCSPMKGHSHVYWYRQLPEEGLKFMVYLQKENIIDESGMPKERFSAEFPKEGPSILRIQQVVRGDSAAYFCASSAPGGFYNEQFFGPGTRLTVL.